Sequencing of this T cell receptor (beta chain) was carried out in a study of OX40 agonist ivuxolimab in advanced cancers. Study details: Ivuxolimab, which patients received intravenously every 2 weeks, was dosed at 0.01 to 10 mg/kg.

Study-wide points: Some patients who did not respond also had low normalized T-cell clonal expansion. Researchers report that CD8+ T cells had, on average, more expanded clones than CD4+. The study observed clonal expansion of CD4+ and CD8+ blood T cells by week 6 at 0.1 to 3.0 mg/kg.

Details on this clone: Its specificity is not known.

The CDR3 totals 13 residues. V was shortened by 5 bases and J by 10 bases, with 15 bases between the two germline ends. CDR1 and CDR2 from the germline V gene are SGHVS and FNYEAQ. Method: immunoSEQ multiplex PCR; TCRdb's copy keeps in-frame clones and lacks some. Of about 100,000 clones in the sample, 70% to 90% were seen once. The sample was CD4+ or CD8+ T cells sorted from blood, taken in a trial of the OX40 agonist ivuxolimab. This chain joins TRBV7-6 and TRBJ1-5, with D unclear. The TCR sequence derives from an adult with an advanced solid tumor such as melanoma, head and neck, liver or kidney cancer. Here the CDR3 reads CASSPRNGLPQHF. CDR3 DNA: TGTGCCAGCAGCCCACGAAATGGGTTACCCCAGCATTTT.